These T cell receptor beta chains were read from a single sample in a study of cytomegalovirus exposure and HLA in healthy donors. The method was immunoSEQ multiplex PCR; TCRdb's version includes in-frame clones alone and lacks a portion of them. In the table there are 70,000 to 90,000 clones, around 66% of which are singletons. The sequenced sample consisted of PBMCs. The receptors stem from a woman in her forties in good health and CMV-seropositive. Both conserved end residues are part of each CDR3. The D gene is left open where the match is weak. Clone size appears in some rows only: once, few, many, or a class for an expanded clone.

>TRBJ2-1|TRBV9|TRBD2|.
CASSVVPQVAGEVYEQFF
TGTGCCAGCAGCGTAGTGCCCCAGGTAGCGGGAGAGGTCTATGAGCAGTTCTTC
>TRBJ2-3|TRBV19|.|.
CASTKREPTDTQYF
TGTGCCAGTACCAAACGGGAACCAACAGATACGCAGTATTTT
>TRBJ2-7|TRBV11-3|.|.
CASSSTGYEQYF
TGTGCCAGCAGCTCCACAGGCTACGAGCAGTACTTC
>TRBJ1-2|TRBV28|TRBD1|few
CASSLVRGRNGYTF
TGTGCCAGCAGTTTAGTTAGGGGGCGCAATGGCTACACCTTC
>TRBJ2-1|TRBV19|TRBD2|.
CASAELAGVGKQFF
TGTGCCAGTGCCGAACTAGCGGGGGTGGGAAAGCAGTTCTTC
>TRBJ1-3|TRBV10-3|.|.
CAIRGGPDSGNTIYF
TGTGCCATCAGAGGAGGCCCAGACTCTGGAAACACCATATATTTT
>TRBJ2-5|TRBV19|TRBD2|.
CASKGSGNGETQYF
TGTGCCAGTAAAGGTAGCGGGAATGGGGAGACCCAGTACTTC
>TRBJ2-1|TRBV30|TRBD2|.
CAWRGLAGGGEQFF
TGTGCCTGGAGGGGGCTAGCGGGAGGTGGTGAGCAGTTCTTC
>TRBJ1-1|TRBV27|.|.
CASSLVASTEAFF
TGTGCCAGCAGTTTAGTTGCGAGCACTGAAGCTTTCTTT
>TRBJ2-5|TRBV5-5|.|.
CASSLETRQETQYF
TGTGCCAGCAGCTTAGAAACAAGACAAGAGACCCAGTACTTC
>TRBJ2-3|TRBV7-9|TRBD2|few
CASSLDGRGTDTQYF
TGTGCCAGCAGCTTAGACGGGAGGGGCACAGATACGCAGTATTTT
>TRBJ2-7|TRBV18|.|.
CASSPQGSGEQYF
TGTGCCAGCTCACCCCAGGGTTCAGGGGAGCAGTACTTC
>TRBJ2-3|TRBV4-1|.|.
CASSQDATVTDTQYF
TGCGCCAGCAGCCAAGATGCTACCGTGACAGATACGCAGTATTTT
>TRBJ2-7|TRBV9|TRBD2|.
CASSVGASGRYEQYF
TGTGCCAGCAGCGTAGGGGCTAGCGGGAGATACGAGCAGTACTTC
>TRBJ1-1|TRBV28|.|.
CASSPPTFTQAFF
TGTGCCAGCAGTCCCCCCACTTTCACTCAAGCTTTCTTT
>TRBJ2-3|TRBV4-1|.|few
CASSQGGSGTDTQYF
TGCGCCAGCAGCCAAGGCGGAAGCGGCACAGATACGCAGTATTTT
>TRBJ2-3|TRBV27|.|.
CASSPMTGTDTQYF
TGTGCCAGCAGCCCAATGACGGGGACAGATACGCAGTATTTT
>TRBJ2-7|TRBV7-2|TRBD1|.
CASSDRDRKPYEQYF
TGTGCCAGCAGCGACCGGGACAGGAAACCCTACGAGCAGTACTTC
>TRBJ1-4|TRBV7-9|TRBD1|.
CASRRQGRDEKLFF
TGTGCCAGCCGTCGACAGGGGCGGGATGAAAAACTGTTTTTT
>TRBJ1-4|TRBV6-5|.|.
CASSPSTANEKLFF
TGTGCCAGCAGTCCGTCGACAGCTAATGAAAAACTGTTTTTT
>TRBJ2-5|TRBV7-9|TRBD2|.
CASSLVLAGGETQYF
TGTGCCAGCAGCTTAGTCCTAGCGGGAGGAGAGACCCAGTACTTC
>TRBJ2-7|TRBV30|TRBD1|once
CAWGTGSSYEQYF
TGTGCCTGGGGGACAGGGAGCTCCTACGAGCAGTACTTC
>TRBJ2-3|TRBV2|TRBD2|.
CASGLAGGADTQYF
TGTGCCAGCGGACTAGCGGGAGGGGCAGATACGCAGTATTTT
>TRBJ2-2|TRBV28|.|.
CASRLPLTGNTGELFF
TGTGCCAGCCGCCTACCCTTGACAGGGAACACCGGGGAGCTGTTTTTT
>TRBJ2-6|TRBV27|TRBD1|few
CASSSITRTGGAGANVLTF
TGTGCCAGCAGCTCTATAACGCGGACAGGGGGCGCTGGGGCCAACGTCCTGACTTTC
>TRBJ1-4|TRBV28|.|few
CATTGNEKLFF
TGTGCCACCACCGGGAATGAAAAACTGTTTTTT
>TRBJ2-1|TRBV5-1|TRBD2|.
CASMSTSGRASDSYNEQFF
TGCGCCAGCATGTCGACTAGCGGGAGGGCGTCCGACTCCTACAATGAGCAGTTCTTC
>TRBJ1-1|TRBV14|.|.
CASSQARGTEAFF
TGTGCCAGCAGCCAAGCCCGGGGCACTGAAGCTTTCTTT
>TRBJ2-1|TRBV4-1|TRBD2|few
CASSQDGTSGRSYEQFF
TGCGCCAGCAGCCAAGATGGGACTAGCGGGAGATCGTATGAGCAGTTCTTC
>TRBJ1-5|TRBV6-5|.|.
CASSTSRGAGQPQHF
TGTGCCAGCAGTACGTCTCGGGGGGCTGGGCAGCCCCAGCATTTT
>TRBJ2-1|TRBV27|.|once
CASSPLTPGLDEQFF
TGTGCCAGCAGTCCCCTCACCCCAGGGTTGGATGAGCAGTTCTTC
>TRBJ2-7|TRBV5-4|TRBD2|.
CASSQTGTSGREQYF
TGTGCCAGCAGCCAAACCGGGACTAGCGGGAGGGAGCAGTACTTC
>TRBJ2-3|TRBV2|TRBD2|.
CASRGTSGIVDTQYF
TGTGCCAGCAGGGGGACTAGCGGGATCGTAGATACGCAGTATTTT
>TRBJ2-1|TRBV4-3|TRBD2|.
CASSYNPAAGGPDEQFF
TGCGCCAGCAGCTATAATCCGGCAGCGGGAGGGCCGGACGAGCAGTTCTTC
>TRBJ2-2|TRBV6-5|.|.
CASSYGAGWAGELFF
TGTGCCAGCAGTTACGGGGCAGGGTGGGCCGGGGAGCTGTTTTTT
>TRBJ1-6|TRBV2|.|.
CASSRGMGPSMTLHF
TGTGCCAGCAGTAGGGGGATGGGCCCGAGTATGACCCTCCACTTT
>TRBJ1-2|TRBV27|TRBD1|.
CASSLDRGAYGYTF
TGTGCCAGCAGCCTTGACAGGGGCGCCTATGGCTACACCTTC
>TRBJ2-4|TRBV7-8|.|few
CASSLDRVSIQYF
TGTGCCAGCAGCTTAGACAGGGTTAGCATTCAGTACTTC
>TRBJ1-4|TRBV28|.|.
CASSLRENEKLFF
TGTGCCAGCAGTTTAAGGGAGAATGAAAAACTGTTTTTT
>TRBJ1-1|TRBV28|.|.
CASSIRVEAFF
TGTGCCAGCAGTATCAGGGTCGAGGCTTTCTTT
>TRBJ1-2|TRBV5-6|.|.
CASSLPDYSGYTF
TGTGCCAGCAGCTTGCCAGACTATAGTGGCTACACCTTC
>TRBJ1-2|TRBV28|.|.
CASSLVSGGADYGYTF
TGTGCCAGCAGTTTGGTTTCGGGGGGCGCCGACTATGGCTACACCTTC
>TRBJ2-1|TRBV9|.|.
CASSVGGLSYNEQFF
TGTGCCAGCAGCGTAGGGGGGCTGTCCTACAATGAGCAGTTCTTC
>TRBJ1-1|TRBV7-9|.|.
CASSLRGQVAEAFF
TGTGCCAGCAGCTTGCGGGGGCAAGTGGCTGAAGCTTTCTTT
>TRBJ2-1|TRBV5-1|TRBD2|.
CASSFAGTSDNEQFF
TGCGCCAGCAGCTTCGCCGGGACTAGCGACAATGAGCAGTTCTTC
>TRBJ2-1|TRBV27|.|.
CASSPKPNRANEQFF
TGTGCCAGCAGTCCGAAACCAAACAGGGCGAATGAGCAGTTCTTC
>TRBJ2-2|TRBV4-2|TRBD2|.
CASSPRTSGFTGELFF
TGTGCCAGCAGCCCAAGGACTAGCGGGTTCACCGGGGAGCTGTTTTTT
>TRBJ2-2|TRBV7-9|TRBD2|.
CASSILTGTSGTGELFF
TGTGCCAGCAGCATACTAACCGGGACTAGCGGCACCGGGGAGCTGTTTTTT
>TRBJ2-1|TRBV2|.|.
CASSENLSSYNEQFF
TGTGCCAGCAGTGAGAACCTCAGCTCCTACAATGAGCAGTTCTTC
>TRBJ1-1|TRBV6-5|.|.
CASSSPLEQGKAFF
TGTGCCAGCAGTTCACCTCTGGAGCAGGGCAAAGCTTTCTTT